A single TCR beta chain is shown here with its context. Its specificity is unknown. The PCR ran on 60 Vbeta and 13 Jbeta primers. Sequenced by immunoSEQ multiplex PCR; TCRdb stores in-frame clones only, minus some. The repertoire holds some 130,000 clones, with 70% to 75% as singletons. These data come from a study of cytomegalovirus exposure and HLA in healthy donors. Study-level findings and limits: Evidence from a later analysis indicated that most CMV-associated TCR beta chains looked HLA-restricted. A link between a missense DCLRE1C variant and TCR beta V- and J-gene trimming emerged from a later analysis. Across donors, presence/absence analyses took sequencing depth to be roughly uniform. Cytomegalovirus association was assigned to more than 150 TCR beta chains.

Input material: PBMCs. The receptor comes from a male donor in good health and CMV-seronegative.

CDR3 coding DNA: TGTGCCTGGGATGGGGGGTTTATAGCGGCCCAACCCCACGAGCAGTACTTC. Translation gives CAWDGGFIAAQPHEQYF. This chain links TRBV30 with TRBJ2-7; maybe TRBD2 (6 bases). The germline CDR1 and CDR2 sequences are GTSNPN and SVGIG (reference sequence). Trimming stripped 5 bases from V and 5 bases from J, with 28 bases between. The CDR3 has 17 residues. The full variable domain, its missing parts supplied by reference TRBV30 and TRBJ2-7, is SQTIHQWPATLVQPVGSPLSLECTVEGTSNPNLYWYRQAAGRGLQLLFYSVGIGQISSEVPQNLSASRPQDRQFILSSKKLLLSDSGFYLCAWDGGFIAAQPHEQYFGPGTRLTVT.